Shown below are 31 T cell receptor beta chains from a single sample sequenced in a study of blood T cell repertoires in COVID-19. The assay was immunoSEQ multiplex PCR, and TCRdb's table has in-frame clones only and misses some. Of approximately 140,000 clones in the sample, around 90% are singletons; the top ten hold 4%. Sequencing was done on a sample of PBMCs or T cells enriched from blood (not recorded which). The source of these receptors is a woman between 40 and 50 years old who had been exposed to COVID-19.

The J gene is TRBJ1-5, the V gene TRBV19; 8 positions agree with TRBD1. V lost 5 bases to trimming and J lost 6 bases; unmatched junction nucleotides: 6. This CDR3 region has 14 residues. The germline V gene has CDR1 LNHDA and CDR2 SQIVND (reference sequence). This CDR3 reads CASSPGTGGQPQHF. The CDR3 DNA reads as TGTGCCAGTAGTCCCGGGACAGGCGGTCAGCCCCAGCATTTT.

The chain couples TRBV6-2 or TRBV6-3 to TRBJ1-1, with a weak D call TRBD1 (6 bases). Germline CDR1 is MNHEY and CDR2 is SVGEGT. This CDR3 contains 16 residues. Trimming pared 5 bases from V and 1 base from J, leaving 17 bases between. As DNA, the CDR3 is TGTGCCAGCAGTCAGAACAGGGTAGGAAGGAACACTGAAGCTTTCTTT. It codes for CASSQNRVGRNTEAFF.

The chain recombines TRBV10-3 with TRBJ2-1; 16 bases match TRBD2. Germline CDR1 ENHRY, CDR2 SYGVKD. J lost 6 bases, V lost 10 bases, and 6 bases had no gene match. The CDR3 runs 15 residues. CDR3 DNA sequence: TGTGCCACCGGGACTAGCGGGGGGGCAGTCAATGAGCAGTTCTTC. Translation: CATGTSGGAVNEQFF.

CDR3 DNA sequence: TGTGCCAGCAGTAAGACAGGGAACAATCAGCCCCAGCATTTT. Translated, it gives CASSKTGNNQPQHF. V and J are TRBV6-5 and TRBJ1-5; 7 nucleotides match TRBD1. There are 14 residues in the CDR3. V lost 5 bases and J lost 3; bases outside the gene matches: 4. Germline V gene lookup returns CDR1 MNHEY and CDR2 SVGAGI.

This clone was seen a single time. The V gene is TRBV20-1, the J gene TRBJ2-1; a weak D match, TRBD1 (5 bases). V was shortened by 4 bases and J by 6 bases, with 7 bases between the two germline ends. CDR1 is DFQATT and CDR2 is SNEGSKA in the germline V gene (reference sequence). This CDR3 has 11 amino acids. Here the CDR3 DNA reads TGCAGTGCTAATGGGGCCAATGAGCAGTTCTTC. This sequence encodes CSANGANEQFF.

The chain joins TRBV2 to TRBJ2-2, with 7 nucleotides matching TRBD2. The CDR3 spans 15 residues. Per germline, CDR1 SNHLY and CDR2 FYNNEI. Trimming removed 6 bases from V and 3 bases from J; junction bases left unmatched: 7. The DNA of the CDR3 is TGTGCCAGCAGAGCGGGAACGTTGTACACCGGGGAGCTGTTTTTT. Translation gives CASRAGTLYTGELFF.

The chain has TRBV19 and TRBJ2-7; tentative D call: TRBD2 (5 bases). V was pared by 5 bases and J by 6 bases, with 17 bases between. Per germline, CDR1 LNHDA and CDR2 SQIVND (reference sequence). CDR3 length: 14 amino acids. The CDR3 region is CASSPSVVEGEQYF. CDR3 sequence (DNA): TGTGCCAGTAGTCCCTCCGTAGTTGAGGGCGAGCAGTACTTC.

CDR3 in DNA: TGTGCCAGCAGCTTAGCGAGGCTAGCGGCGCAGTATTTT. This codes for CASSLARLAAQYF. The J gene is TRBJ2-3, the V gene TRBV7-2; 7 nucleotides agree with TRBD2. The J segment lost 10 bases and the V segment lost 0 bases, leaving 4 bases of the junction unmatched. The V gene's germline CDR1 is SGHTA and CDR2 FQGNSA. CDR3 length: 13 residues.

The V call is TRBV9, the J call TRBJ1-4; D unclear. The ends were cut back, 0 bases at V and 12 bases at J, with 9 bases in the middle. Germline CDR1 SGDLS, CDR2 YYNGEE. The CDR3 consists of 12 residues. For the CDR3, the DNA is TGTGCCAGCAGCGTAGCTCTCGGAGAACTGTTTTTT. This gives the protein CASSVALGELFF.

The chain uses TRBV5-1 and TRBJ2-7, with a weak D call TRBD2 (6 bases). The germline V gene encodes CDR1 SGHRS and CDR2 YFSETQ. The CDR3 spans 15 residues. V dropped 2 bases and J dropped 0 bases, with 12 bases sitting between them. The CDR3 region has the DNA TGCGCCAGCAGCTTTAATCGGGAGTTCTCCTACGAGCAGTACTTC. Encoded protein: CASSFNREFSYEQYF.

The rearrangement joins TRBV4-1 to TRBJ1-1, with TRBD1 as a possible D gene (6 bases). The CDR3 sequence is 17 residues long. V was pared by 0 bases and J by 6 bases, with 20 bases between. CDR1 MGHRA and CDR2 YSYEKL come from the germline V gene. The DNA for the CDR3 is TGCGCCAGCAGCCAAGAGCGTCCAGGGGCAAGTGGACCTGAAGCTTTCTTT. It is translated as CASSQERPGASGPEAFF.

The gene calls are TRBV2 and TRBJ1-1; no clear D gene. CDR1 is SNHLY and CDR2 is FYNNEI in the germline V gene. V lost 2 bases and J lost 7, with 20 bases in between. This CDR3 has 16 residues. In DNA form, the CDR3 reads TGTGCCAGCAGTGAACTGACCGGGGTCAGGAGGCTTGAAGCTTTCTTT. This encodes CASSELTGVRRLEAFF. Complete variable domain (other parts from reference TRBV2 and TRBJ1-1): EPEVTQTPSHQVTQMGQEVILRCVPISNHLYFYWYRQILGQKVEFLVSFYNNEISEKSEIFDDQFSVERPDGSNFTLKIRSTKLEDSAMYFCASSELTGVRRLEAFFGQGTRLTVV.

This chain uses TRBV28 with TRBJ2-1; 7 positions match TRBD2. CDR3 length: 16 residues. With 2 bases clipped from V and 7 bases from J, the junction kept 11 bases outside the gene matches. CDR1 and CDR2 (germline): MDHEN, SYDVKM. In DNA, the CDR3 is TGTGCCAGCAGTTTACCGTGGGAGGGCCTCGGTAATGAGCAGTTCTTC. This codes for CASSLPWEGLGNEQFF.

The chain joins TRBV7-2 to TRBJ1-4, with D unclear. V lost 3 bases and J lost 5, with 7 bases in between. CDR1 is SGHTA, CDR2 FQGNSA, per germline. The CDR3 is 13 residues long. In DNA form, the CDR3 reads TGTGCCAGCAGCTTTGGCGGCAATGAAAAACTGTTTTTT. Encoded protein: CASSFGGNEKLFF.

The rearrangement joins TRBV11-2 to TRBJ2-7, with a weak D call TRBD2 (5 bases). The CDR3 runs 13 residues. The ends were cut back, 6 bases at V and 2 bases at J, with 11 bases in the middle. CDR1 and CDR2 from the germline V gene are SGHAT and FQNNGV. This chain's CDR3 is CASRPPGTYEQYF. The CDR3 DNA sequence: TGTGCCAGCAGACCCCCCGGGACCTACGAGCAGTACTTC.

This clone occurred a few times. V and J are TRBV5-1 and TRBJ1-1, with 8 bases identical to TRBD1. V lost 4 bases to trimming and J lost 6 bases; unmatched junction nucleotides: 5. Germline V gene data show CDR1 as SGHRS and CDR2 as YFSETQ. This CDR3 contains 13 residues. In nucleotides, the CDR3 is TGCGCCAGCAGCACCCGGACAGGGCCTGAAGCTTTCTTT. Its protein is CASSTRTGPEAFF.

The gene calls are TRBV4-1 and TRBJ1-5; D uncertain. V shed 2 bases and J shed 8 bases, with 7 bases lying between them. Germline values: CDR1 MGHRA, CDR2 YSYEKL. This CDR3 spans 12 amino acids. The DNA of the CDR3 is TGCGCCAGCAGCCAATTCCGTAAGCCCCAGCATTTT. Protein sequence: CASSQFRKPQHF.

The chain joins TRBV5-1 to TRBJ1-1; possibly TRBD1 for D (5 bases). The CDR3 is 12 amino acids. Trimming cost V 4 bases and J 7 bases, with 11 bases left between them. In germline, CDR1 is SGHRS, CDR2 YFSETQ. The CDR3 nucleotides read TGCGCCAGCAGCGTTTCGGGGGTTGAAGCTTTCTTT. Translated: CASSVSGVEAFF.

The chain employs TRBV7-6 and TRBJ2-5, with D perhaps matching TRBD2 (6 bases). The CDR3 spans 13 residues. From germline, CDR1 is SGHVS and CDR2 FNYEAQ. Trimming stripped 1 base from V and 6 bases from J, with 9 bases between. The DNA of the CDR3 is TGTGCCAGCAGCTTAGGACTAGGAAAGACCCAGTACTTC. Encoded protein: CASSLGLGKTQYF.

CDR3 nucleotide sequence: TGTGCCAGCAGTGACCCTTTTAATGAGCAGTTCTTC. Protein: CASSDPFNEQFF. The V and J genes are TRBV6-1 and TRBJ2-1; D uncertain. The CDR3 length is 12 residues. Germline-derived CDR1 and CDR2 are MNHNS and SASEGT. Trimming took off 3 bases at V and 7 bases at J, with 7 bases between the two ends.

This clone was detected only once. CDR3 sequence: CASSVVGDINYGYTF. CDR3 in DNA: TGTGCCAGCAGCGTAGTTGGGGACATAAACTATGGCTACACCTTC. The chain couples TRBV9 to TRBJ1-2; tentatively, D is TRBD1 (6 bases). This CDR3 contains 15 residues. Germline V lookup: CDR1 SGDLS, CDR2 YYNGEE. Trimming pared 0 bases from V and 2 bases from J, leaving 11 bases between.

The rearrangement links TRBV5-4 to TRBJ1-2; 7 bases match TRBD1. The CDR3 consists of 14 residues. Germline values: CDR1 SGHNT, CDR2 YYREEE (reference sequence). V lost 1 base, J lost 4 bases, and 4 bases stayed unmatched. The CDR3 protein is CASSLTGDFYGYTF. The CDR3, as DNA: TGTGCCAGCAGCTTGACAGGGGACTTCTATGGCTACACCTTC.

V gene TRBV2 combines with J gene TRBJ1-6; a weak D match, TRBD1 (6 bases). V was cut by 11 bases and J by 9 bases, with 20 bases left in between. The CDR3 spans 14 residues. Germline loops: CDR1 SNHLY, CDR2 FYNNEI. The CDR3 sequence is CAGHQGISGSPLHF. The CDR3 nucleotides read TGTGCCGGGCACCAGGGGATTAGTGGTTCACCCCTCCACTTT.

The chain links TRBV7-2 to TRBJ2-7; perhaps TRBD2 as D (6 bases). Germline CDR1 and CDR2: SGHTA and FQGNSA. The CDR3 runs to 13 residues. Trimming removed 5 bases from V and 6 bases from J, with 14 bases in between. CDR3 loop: CASSLLGGSEQYF. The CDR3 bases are TGTGCCAGCAGCCTATTGGGGGGAAGCGAGCAGTACTTC.

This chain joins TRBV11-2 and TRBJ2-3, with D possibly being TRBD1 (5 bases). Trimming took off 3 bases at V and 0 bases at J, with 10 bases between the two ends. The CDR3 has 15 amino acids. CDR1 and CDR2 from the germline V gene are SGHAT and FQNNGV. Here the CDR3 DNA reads TGTGCCAGCAGCTTTAGACAGTCGAGCACAGATACGCAGTATTTT. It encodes CASSFRQSSTDTQYF. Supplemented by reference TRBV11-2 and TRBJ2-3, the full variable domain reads EAGVAQSPRYKIIEKRQSVAFWCNPISGHATLYWYQQILGQGPKLLIQFQNNGVVDDSQLPKDRFSAERLKGVDSTLKIQPAKLEDSAVYLCASSFRQSSTDTQYFGPGTRLTVL.

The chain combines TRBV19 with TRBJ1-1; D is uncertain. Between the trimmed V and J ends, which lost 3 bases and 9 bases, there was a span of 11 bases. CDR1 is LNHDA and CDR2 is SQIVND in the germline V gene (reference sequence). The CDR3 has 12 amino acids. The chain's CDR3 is CASSILGQQAFF. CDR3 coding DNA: TGTGCCAGTAGTATTCTTGGGCAGCAAGCTTTCTTT.

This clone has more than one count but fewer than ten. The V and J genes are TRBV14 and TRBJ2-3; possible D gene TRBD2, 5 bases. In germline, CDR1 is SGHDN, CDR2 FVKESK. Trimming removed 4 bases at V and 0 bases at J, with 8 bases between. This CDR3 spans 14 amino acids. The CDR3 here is CASSPRTSTDTQYF. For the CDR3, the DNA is TGTGCCAGCAGCCCTCGGACTAGCACAGATACGCAGTATTTT.

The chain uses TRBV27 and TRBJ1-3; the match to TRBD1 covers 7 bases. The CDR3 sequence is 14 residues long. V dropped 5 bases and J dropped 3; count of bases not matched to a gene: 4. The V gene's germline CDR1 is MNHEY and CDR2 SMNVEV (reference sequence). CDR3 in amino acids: CASSRQGVGNTIYF. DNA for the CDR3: TGTGCCAGCAGTAGACAGGGTGTTGGAAACACCATATATTTT.

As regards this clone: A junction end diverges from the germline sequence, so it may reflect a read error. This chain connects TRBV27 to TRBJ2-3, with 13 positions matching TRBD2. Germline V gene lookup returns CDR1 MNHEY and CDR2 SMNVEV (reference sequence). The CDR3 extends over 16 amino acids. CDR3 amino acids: CASSRRLAGGTNTQYF. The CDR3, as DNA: TGTGCCAGCAGTCGTCGACTAGCGGGAGGCACAAATACGCAGTATTTT.

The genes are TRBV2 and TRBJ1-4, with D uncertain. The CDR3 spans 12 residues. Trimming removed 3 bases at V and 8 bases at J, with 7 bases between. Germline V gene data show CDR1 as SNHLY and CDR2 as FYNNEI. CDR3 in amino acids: CASSDTREKLFF. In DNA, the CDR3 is TGTGCCAGCAGTGACACGAGAGAAAAACTGTTTTTT.

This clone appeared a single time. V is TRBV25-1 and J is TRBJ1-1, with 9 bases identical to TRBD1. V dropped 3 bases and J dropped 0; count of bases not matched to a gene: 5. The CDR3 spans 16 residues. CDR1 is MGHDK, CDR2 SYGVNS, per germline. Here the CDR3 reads CASSDPGQGMNTEAFF. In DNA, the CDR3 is TGTGCCAGCAGTGATCCAGGACAGGGGATGAACACTGAAGCTTTCTTT.